The next 5 T cell receptor beta chains were all read from a single sample in a study of CD8 T cells in ankylosing spondylitis. Regarding the study as a whole: Seemingly characteristic of ankylosing spondylitis blood was a TCR beta motif consisting of under 10 highly homologous variants.

Antigens of these TCRs are unknown. MiXCR was run by TCRdb on the 5' RACE reads, yielding one entry per CDR3 protein. Of approximately 300,000 distinct CDR3 sequences listed, 8% were seen once; the top ten hold more than 12%. Sequenced input: blood, either unsorted or a sorted T cell fraction (not recorded which). These receptors all stem from a male donor with ankylosing spondylitis.

This chain joins TRBV10-1 and TRBJ2-1; D is undetermined. CDR3 size: 14 residues. Germline V CDR1 and CDR2: WNHNN, SYGVQD (reference sequence). V lost 3 bases and J 2 bases, leaving 8 bases between the germline ends. The DNA for the CDR3 is TGCGCCAGCAGTGAAGATGGCACCTACAATGAGCAGTTCTTC. Its protein is CASSEDGTYNEQFF.

In its sample, this clonotype was seen many times. The chain links TRBV25-1 to TRBJ2-4, with TRBD2 matching over 7 bases. Trimming took 5 bases from V and 0 from J; bases not matched to a gene: 4. The CDR3 has 15 amino acids. Germline CDR1 reads MGHDK; CDR2 reads SYGVNS. The DNA of the CDR3 is TGTGCCAGCAGTCGGGGGGTCCCAGCCAAAAACATTCAGTACTTC. Its protein product is CASSRGVPAKNIQYF. The variable domain in full, with the rest retrieved from reference TRBV25-1 and TRBJ2-4, is EADIYQTPRYLVIGTGKKITLECSQTMGHDKMYWYQQDPGMELHLIHYSYGVNSTEKGDLSSESTVSRIRTEHFPLTLESARPSHTSQYLCASSRGVPAKNIQYFGAGTRLSVL.

This chain connects TRBV24-1 to TRBJ2-5; 13 bases are shared with TRBD2. This CDR3 has 16 amino acids. V shed 4 bases, J shed 5 bases, and the junction held 6 bases outside the gene matches. Germline CDR1 and CDR2: KGHDR and SFDVKD. The CDR3 region has the DNA TGTGCCACCAGTGACGGACTAGCGGGAGCAGGGGAGACCCAGTACTTC. Encoded protein: CATSDGLAGAGETQYF.

In its sample, this clonotype was seen a few times. V usage is TRBV2 and J usage is TRBJ1-2, with 9 bases matching TRBD1. The CDR3 has 14 residues. V was pared by 1 base and J by 4 bases, with 1 base of the junction left unmatched. The germline V gene encodes CDR1 SNHLY and CDR2 FYNNEI. The CDR3 region is CASSEVTGGYGYTF. CDR3 DNA: TGTGCCAGCAGTGAAGTGACAGGGGGCTATGGCTACACCTTC.

The V gene is TRBV20-1, the J gene TRBJ2-7, with D perhaps TRBD2 (6 bases). The V end lost 1 base, the J end lost 5 bases, and 12 bases lay between the germline ends. The CDR3 totals 13 residues. Germline V lookup: CDR1 DFQATT, CDR2 SNEGSKA (reference sequence). CDR3 coding DNA: TGCAGTGCTAGAGTGGGGAGGTCCCACGAGCAGTACTTC. Amino acids: CSARVGRSHEQYF.